The clone carrying this T cell receptor beta chain appeared a few times. Its antigen is not identified. Germline-derived CDR1 and CDR2 are SQVTM and ANQGSEA. The CDR3 is made up of 14 amino acids. The PCR used 60 Vbeta and 13 Jbeta primers. The repertoire was sequenced with immunoSEQ multiplex PCR; TCRdb's copy has only in-frame clones and lacks some. The table shows about 170,000 clones, with 84% occurring only once. These data come from a study of cytomegalovirus exposure and HLA in healthy donors. Study-wide results and caveats: Judged likely to be a sequencing artifact was a cluster of highly shared sequence variants. Equally common other TCR beta chains were less clonally expanded than HLA-associated ones, a later analysis found.

The rearrangement uses TRBV29-1 and TRBJ2-5, with D tentatively TRBD1 (6 bases). The J call is uncertain, as TRBJ2-7 better fits the DNA end. The sequenced material came from PBMCs. The TCR originated in a boy aged 2 to 10 in good health and CMV-seronegative. In nucleotides, the CDR3 is TGCAGCGTTGGGATTAGGGGGTCCAGTTACGAGCAGTACTTC. This encodes CSVGIRGSSYEQYF.